Listed below are T cell receptor beta chains from one sample, sequenced in a study of cytomegalovirus exposure and HLA in healthy donors. Assay: immunoSEQ multiplex PCR; the TCRdb copy retains only in-frame clones and omits some. The data show under 150,000 clones, approximately 78% seen once. The sequenced material came from PBMCs. These receptors were obtained from a woman in her thirties in good health and CMV-seropositive. Both conserved end residues are part of each CDR3. Each record gives: CDR3 protein, clone size, V gene, J gene. Size is stated for part of the rows, as once, few or many counts, or as a class when the clone is expanded.

CASSPQGWYGYTF	-	TRBV7-2	TRBJ1-2
CASSSDRETEAFF	-	TRBV7-3	TRBJ1-1
CASKLFAGLDYGYTF	few	TRBV6-5	TRBJ1-2
CASSPKGAGANVLTF	-	TRBV18	TRBJ2-6
CATRTGITDTQYF	-	TRBV10-3	TRBJ2-3
CASRQSLSSGANVLTF	-	TRBV6-6	TRBJ2-6
CASSPRPIETQYF	-	TRBV5-5	TRBJ2-5
CSVGTRHSYEQYF	-	TRBV29-1	-
CASSAGLAGLETQYF	once	TRBV14	TRBJ2-5
CASSGTGDGYTF	-	TRBV5-1	TRBJ1-2
CASSVVPSSYEQYF	-	TRBV9	TRBJ2-7
CASSLPSSGNTIYF	-	TRBV28	TRBJ1-3
CASSLARGGGGSEQYF	-	TRBV5-1	-
CASSPWEHGYTF	-	TRBV2	TRBJ1-2
CASSLGGTAGNTIYF	-	TRBV5-1	TRBJ1-3
CATSRGTSQYTDTQYF	-	TRBV15	TRBJ2-3
CASSREMGVEAFF	-	TRBV18	TRBJ1-1
CASSVTSTRTDTRYF	once	TRBV9	TRBJ2-3
CATSRDGGQETQYF	-	TRBV15	TRBJ2-5
CASSQHLAALGTQYF	-	TRBV4-1	TRBJ2-5
CASSVQGTGAFF	-	TRBV6-6	TRBJ1-1
CASSPGLDHTDTQYF	few	TRBV7-8	TRBJ2-3
CASSHNSGGGTGELFF	-	TRBV4-2	TRBJ2-2
CASDRPNEKLFF	-	TRBV2	TRBJ1-4